This T cell receptor beta chain emerged from a study of blood T cell repertoires in COVID-19. About the study: COVID-19 samples collected from the United States, Italy and Spain covered acute and convalescent phases. Sources were T cells, B-cell-depleted T cells, or PBMCs; the material itself was cDNA or gDNA.

The CDR3 sequence is 19 residues long. Per the germline V gene, CDR1 is MNHNS and CDR2 is SASEGT. V shed 2 bases, J shed 5 bases, and the junction held 14 bases outside the gene matches. Per the original data handling: From reference gene primer amplification, estimates of nucleated cell counts were derived. Profiling relied on immunoSEQ multiplex PCR, and the TCRdb table lists in-frame clones only, not all of them. D and trimming come from the DNA, and the V and J calls and clone size come from that table. This sample carries 210,000 or so clones, 70% to 80% of them seen once, and the ten largest clones take roughly 13%.

The chain has TRBV6-1 and TRBJ2-5, with 13 bases fitting TRBD2. The clonotype was recovered from a man aged 50-59 years who had recovered from COVID-19. The source material was peripheral blood. The DNA of the CDR3 is TGTGCCAGCAGTGAATATTGGACTAGCGGGAGTGGGGACGGGGAGACCCAGTACTTC. It is translated as CASSEYWTSGSGDGETQYF.